Listed below are T cell receptor beta chains from one sample, sequenced in a study of CD8 T cells in ankylosing spondylitis. TCRdb re-called the 5' RACE reads with MiXCR, one entry per CDR3 protein. The sample consists of under 400,000 distinct CDR3 sequences, around a tenth of them appearing once. The sequencing input was blood, either unsorted or a sorted T cell fraction (not recorded which). The receptors derive from a female donor with ankylosing spondylitis or in good health (not recorded which). Both conserved end residues are trimmed from each CDR3.

J gene | V gene | CDR3 length | CDR3 protein
TRBJ1-1 | TRBV5-1 | 13 | ASSARQGANTEAF
TRBJ1-6 | TRBV12-3/TRBV12-4 | 12 | ASSPAPPGSPLP
TRBJ2-3 | TRBV4-3 | 12 | ASSPGVSTDTQY
TRBJ1-1 | TRBV5-1 | 14 | ASSWGQGPRDTEAF
TRBJ2-1 | TRBV20-1 | 13 | SAERTFAHYNEQF
TRBJ2-7 | TRBV28 | 14 | ASREAGTGFRYEQY
TRBJ1-2 | TRBV27 | 12 | ASSHTQRSYGYT
TRBJ2-7 | TRBV20-1 | 12 | SADGGRGSYEQY
TRBJ2-1 | TRBV20-1 | 14 | SAPMALAGVRNEQF
TRBJ1-1 | TRBV11-2 | 12 | ASSPRKGNTEAF
TRBJ2-1 | TRBV3-1 | 13 | ASSPSGGAEAEQF
TRBJ1-5 | TRBV6-1 | 13 | ASRDRGWGNQPQH
TRBJ2-7 | TRBV28 | 11 | ASSLNQPYEQY
TRBJ2-7 | TRBV20-1 | 11 | SASHGGISEQY
TRBJ1-6 | TRBV11-1 | 16 | ASSSPIERSSYNSPLH
TRBJ2-3 | TRBV5-1 | 13 | ASSFGGSSTDTQY
TRBJ1-3 | TRBV12-3/TRBV12-4 | 13 | ASSLGARAGNTIY
TRBJ2-1 | TRBV7-8 | 14 | ASSFGRGAGVDEQF
TRBJ2-3 | TRBV20-1 | 15 | SATFPGLAGGTDTQY
TRBJ2-6 | TRBV11-2 | 11 | ASSPAGANVLT
TRBJ2-5 | TRBV11-2 | 14 | ASSPRGEQLVTAQY
TRBJ1-1 | TRBV7-9 | 11 | ASSHDLGTEAF
TRBJ2-2 | TRBV24-1 | 17 | ATSDPATPGTGSTGELF
TRBJ2-1 | TRBV11-2 | 12 | ASSLTDVRNEQF
TRBJ2-7 | TRBV2 | 13 | ASTEGRLASYEQY
TRBJ1-2 | TRBV4-3 | 13 | ASSQDGQNNYGYT
TRBJ2-2 | TRBV12-3/TRBV12-4 | 12 | ASSLTMSTGELF
TRBJ2-1 | TRBV7-2 | 13 | ASSIRLGFTNEQF
TRBJ1-2 | TRBV20-1 | 13 | SARDPQGEEDGYT
TRBJ2-1 | TRBV7-2 | 15 | ASSLALDLSSYNEQF
TRBJ1-2 | TRBV20-1 | 11 | SASHGTNYGYT
TRBJ2-1 | TRBV5-1 | 14 | ASSPRRQGEGNEQF
TRBJ2-3 | TRBV6-5 | 14 | ASSYSPVKAPDTQY
TRBJ2-2 | TRBV3-1 | 13 | ASSQGGATPGELF
TRBJ2-7 | TRBV6-1 | 18 | ASSQQWTSGFSRYYYEQY
TRBJ2-1 | TRBV7-2 | 14 | ASSLAGTTSYNEQF
TRBJ2-2 | TRBV9 | 13 | ASSKRQGNTGELF
TRBJ2-1 | TRBV7-9 | 13 | ASSPRGQGWNEQF
TRBJ1-1 | TRBV10-3 | 12 | AIRYRGTSTEAF
TRBJ2-7 | TRBV6-1 | 12 | ASRGGTAFGEQY